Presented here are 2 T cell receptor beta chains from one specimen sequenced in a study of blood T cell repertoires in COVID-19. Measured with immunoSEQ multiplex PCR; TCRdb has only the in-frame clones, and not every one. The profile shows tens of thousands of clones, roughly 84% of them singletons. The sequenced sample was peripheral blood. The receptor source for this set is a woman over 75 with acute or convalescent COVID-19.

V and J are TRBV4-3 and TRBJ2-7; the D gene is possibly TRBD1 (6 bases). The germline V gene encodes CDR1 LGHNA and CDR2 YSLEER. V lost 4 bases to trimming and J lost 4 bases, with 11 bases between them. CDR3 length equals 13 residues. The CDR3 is CASSRHREYEQYF. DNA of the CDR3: TGCGCCAGCAGCCGTCACAGGGAATACGAGCAGTACTTC.

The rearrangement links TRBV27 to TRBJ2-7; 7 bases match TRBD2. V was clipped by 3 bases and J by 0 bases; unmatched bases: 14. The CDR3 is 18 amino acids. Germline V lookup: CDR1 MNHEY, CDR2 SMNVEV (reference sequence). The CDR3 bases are TGTGCCAGCAGTTTGCGCGGGCCACGCCCGGGGGGCTCCTACGAGCAGTACTTC. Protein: CASSLRGPRPGGSYEQYF.